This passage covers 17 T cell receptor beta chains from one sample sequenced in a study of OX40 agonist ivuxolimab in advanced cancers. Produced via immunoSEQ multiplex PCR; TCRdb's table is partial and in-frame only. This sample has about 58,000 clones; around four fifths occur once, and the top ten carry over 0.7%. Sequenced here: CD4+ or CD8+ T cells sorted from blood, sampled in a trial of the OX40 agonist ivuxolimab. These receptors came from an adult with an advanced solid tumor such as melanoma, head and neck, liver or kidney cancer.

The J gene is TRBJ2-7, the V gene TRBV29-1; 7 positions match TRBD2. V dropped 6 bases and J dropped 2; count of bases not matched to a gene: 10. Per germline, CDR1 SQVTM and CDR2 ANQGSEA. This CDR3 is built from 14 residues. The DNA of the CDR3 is TGCAGCGTCGGCGGGGCTAGCGGCACCTACGAGCAGTACTTC. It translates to CSVGGASGTYEQYF.

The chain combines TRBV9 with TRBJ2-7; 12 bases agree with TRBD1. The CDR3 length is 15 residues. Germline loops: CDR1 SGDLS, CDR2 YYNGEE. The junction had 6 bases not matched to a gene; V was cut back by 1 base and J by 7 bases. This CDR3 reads CASSVSGTGGTEQYF. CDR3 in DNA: TGTGCCAGCAGCGTATCCGGGACAGGGGGCACGGAGCAGTACTTC.

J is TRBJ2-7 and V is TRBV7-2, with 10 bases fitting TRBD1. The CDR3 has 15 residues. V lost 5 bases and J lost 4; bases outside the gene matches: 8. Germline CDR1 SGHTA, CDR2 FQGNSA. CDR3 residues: CASSTYLGQGYEQYF. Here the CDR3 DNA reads TGTGCCAGCAGCACATACCTGGGACAGGGGTACGAGCAGTACTTC.

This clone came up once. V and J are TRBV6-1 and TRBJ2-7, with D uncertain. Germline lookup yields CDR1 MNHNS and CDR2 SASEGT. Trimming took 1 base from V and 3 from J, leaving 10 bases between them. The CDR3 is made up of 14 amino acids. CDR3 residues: CASSEVAKDYEQYF. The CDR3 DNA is TGTGCCAGCAGTGAAGTCGCTAAGGACTACGAGCAGTACTTC.

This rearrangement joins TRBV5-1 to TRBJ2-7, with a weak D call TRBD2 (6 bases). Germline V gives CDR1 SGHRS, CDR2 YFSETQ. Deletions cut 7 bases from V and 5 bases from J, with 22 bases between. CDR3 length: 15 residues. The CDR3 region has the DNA TGCGCCAGCCGAGTACGGACGGCCGGGAGCGACGAGCAGTACTTC. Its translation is CASRVRTAGSDEQYF. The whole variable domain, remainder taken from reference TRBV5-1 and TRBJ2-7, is KAGVTQTPRYLIKTRGQQVTLSCSPISGHRSVSWYQQTPGQGLQFLFEYFSETQRNKGNFPGRFSGRQFSNSRSEMNVSTLELGDSALYLCASRVRTAGSDEQYFGPGTRLTVT.

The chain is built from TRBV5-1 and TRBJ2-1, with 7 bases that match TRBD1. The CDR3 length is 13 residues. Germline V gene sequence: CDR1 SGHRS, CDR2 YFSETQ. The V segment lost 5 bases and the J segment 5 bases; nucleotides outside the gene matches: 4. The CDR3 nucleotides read TGCGCCAGCAGTTTTCAGGGGGACAATGAGCAGTTCTTC. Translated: CASSFQGDNEQFF.

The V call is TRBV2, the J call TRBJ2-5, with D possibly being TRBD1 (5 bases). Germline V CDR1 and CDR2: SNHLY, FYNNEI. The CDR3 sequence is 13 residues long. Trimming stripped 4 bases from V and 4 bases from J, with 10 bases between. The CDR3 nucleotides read TGTGCCAGCAGTGTTTCAGGGCGAGAGACCCAGTACTTC. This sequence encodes CASSVSGRETQYF.

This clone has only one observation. DNA for the CDR3: TGTGCCAGCAGACTACGCGGACTAGCGGGGGGCATGACAGATACGCAGTATTTT. It codes for CASRLRGLAGGMTDTQYF. The gene calls are TRBV27 and TRBJ2-3; 14 nucleotides match TRBD2. The CDR3 runs to 18 residues. In germline, CDR1 is MNHEY, CDR2 SMNVEV (reference sequence). Losses at the gene ends were 6 bases for V and 3 bases for J; bases not matched to a gene: 11.

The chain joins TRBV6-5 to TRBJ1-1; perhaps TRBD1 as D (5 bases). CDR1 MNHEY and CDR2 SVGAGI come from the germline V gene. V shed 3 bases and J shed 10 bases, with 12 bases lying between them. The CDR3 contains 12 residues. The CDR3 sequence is CASSYGGAGAFF. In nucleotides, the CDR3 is TGTGCCAGCAGTTATGGAGGGGCAGGAGCTTTCTTT.

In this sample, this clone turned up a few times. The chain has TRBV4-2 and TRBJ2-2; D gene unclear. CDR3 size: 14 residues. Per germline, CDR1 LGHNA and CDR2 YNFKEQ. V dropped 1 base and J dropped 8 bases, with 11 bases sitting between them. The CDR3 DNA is TGTGCCAGCAGCCAAGGACGGCCTGTAGGGGAGCTGTTTTTT. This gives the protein CASSQGRPVGELFF.

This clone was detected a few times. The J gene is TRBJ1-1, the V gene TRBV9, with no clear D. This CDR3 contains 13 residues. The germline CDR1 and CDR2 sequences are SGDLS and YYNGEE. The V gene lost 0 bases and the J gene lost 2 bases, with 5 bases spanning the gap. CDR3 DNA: TGTGCCAGCAGCGTAGCTCGCAACACTGAAGCTTTCTTT. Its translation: CASSVARNTEAFF.

CDR3 nucleotides: TGTGCCAGCAGCTTACAGGTTGGCTACACCTTC. It translates to CASSLQVGYTF. The J gene is TRBJ1-2, the V gene TRBV7-2; the D is unclear. Germline CDR1 SGHTA, CDR2 FQGNSA. V was pared by 2 bases and J by 7 bases, with 5 bases between. The CDR3 loop spans 11 amino acids.

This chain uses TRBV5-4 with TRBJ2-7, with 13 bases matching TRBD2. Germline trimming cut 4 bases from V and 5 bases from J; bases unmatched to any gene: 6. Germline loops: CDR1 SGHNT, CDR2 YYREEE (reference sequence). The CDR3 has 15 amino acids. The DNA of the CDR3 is TGTGCCAGCAGCAAAAGGACTAGCGGGGGCGACGAGCAGTACTTC. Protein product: CASSKRTSGGDEQYF.

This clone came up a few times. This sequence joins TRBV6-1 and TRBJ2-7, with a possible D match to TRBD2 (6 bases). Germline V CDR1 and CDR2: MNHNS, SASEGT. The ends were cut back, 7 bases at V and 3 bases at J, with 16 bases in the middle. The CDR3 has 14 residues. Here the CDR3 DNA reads TGTGCCAGCACGGGGGAAATCCTGAGCTACGAGCAGTACTTC. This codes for CASTGEILSYEQYF.

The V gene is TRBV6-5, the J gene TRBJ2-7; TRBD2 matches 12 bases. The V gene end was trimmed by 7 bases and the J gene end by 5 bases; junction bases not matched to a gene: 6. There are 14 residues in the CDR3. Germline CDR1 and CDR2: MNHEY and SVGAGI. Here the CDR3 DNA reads TGTGCCAGCACCTCTAGCGGGGGGGCCCACGAGCAGTACTTC. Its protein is CASTSSGGAHEQYF.

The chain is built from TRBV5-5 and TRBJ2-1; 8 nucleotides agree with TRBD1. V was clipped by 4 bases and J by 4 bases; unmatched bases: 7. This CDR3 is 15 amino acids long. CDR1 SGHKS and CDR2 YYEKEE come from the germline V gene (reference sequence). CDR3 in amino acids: CASSHRDRTYNEQFF. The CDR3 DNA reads TGTGCCAGCAGCCACCGGGACAGGACGTACAATGAGCAGTTCTTC. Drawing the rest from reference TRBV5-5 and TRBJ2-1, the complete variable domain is DAGVTQSPTHLIKTRGQQVTLRCSPISGHKSVSWYQQVLGQGPQFIFQYYEKEERGRGNFPDRFSARQFPNYSSELNVNALLLGDSALYLCASSHRDRTYNEQFFGPGTRLTVL.

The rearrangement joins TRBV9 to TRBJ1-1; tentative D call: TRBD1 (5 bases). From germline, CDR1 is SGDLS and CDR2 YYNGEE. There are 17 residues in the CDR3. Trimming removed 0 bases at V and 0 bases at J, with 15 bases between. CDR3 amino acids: CASSVGGGGAMNTEAFF. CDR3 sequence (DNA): TGTGCCAGCAGCGTAGGGGGAGGAGGGGCTATGAACACTGAAGCTTTCTTT.